These T cell receptor beta chains were read from a single sample in a study of OX40 agonist ivuxolimab in advanced cancers. The table came from immunoSEQ multiplex PCR; TCRdb's copy has only in-frame clones and leaves some out. The repertoire holds about 22,000 clones, with 80% to 90% as singletons. The sequencing used CD4+ or CD8+ T cells sorted from blood, collected in a trial of the OX40 agonist ivuxolimab. Receptors originate from an adult with an advanced solid tumor such as melanoma, head and neck, liver or kidney cancer. The CDR3 runs from the conserved cysteine through the conserved F or W. D genes are given only for firm matches. Size is omitted from some rows. Given values are once, few, many or a class for expanded clones.

v_call: TRBV16
d_call: TRBD2
clone_size: NA
j_call: TRBJ2-1
cdr3_nt: TGTGCCAGCAGCGGAAGGACTAGCGGGGGCTCCTACAATGAGCAGTTCTTC
cdr3_aa: CASSGRTSGGSYNEQFF

v_call: TRBV7-9
d_call: NA
clone_size: NA
j_call: TRBJ1-2
cdr3_nt: TGTGCCAGCAGCTTAGAAGCGGTCGATGGCTACACCTTC
cdr3_aa: CASSLEAVDGYTF

v_call: TRBV13
d_call: TRBD1
clone_size: NA
j_call: TRBJ2-3
cdr3_nt: TGTGCCAGCAGCTCCGGACAGGGGGGCACAGATACGCAGTATTTT
cdr3_aa: CASSSGQGGTDTQYF

v_call: TRBV13
d_call: NA
clone_size: NA
j_call: TRBJ2-1
cdr3_nt: TGTGCCAGCAGCTTAGGCAGCGGCCTATACAATGAGCAGTTCTTC
cdr3_aa: CASSLGSGLYNEQFF

v_call: TRBV6-5
d_call: NA
clone_size: NA
j_call: TRBJ1-5
cdr3_nt: TGTGCCAGCAGCCGTAATAGCAATCAGCCCCAGCATTTT
cdr3_aa: CASSRNSNQPQHF

v_call: TRBV4-1
d_call: TRBD2
clone_size: NA
j_call: TRBJ2-1
cdr3_nt: TGCGCCAGCAGCCAAGTCGGGGGGGCGAACGTACTTTACAATGAGCAGTTCTTC
cdr3_aa: CASSQVGGANVLYNEQFF

v_call: TRBV11-1
d_call: TRBD1
clone_size: NA
j_call: TRBJ2-3
cdr3_nt: TGTGCCAGCAGCTCTCCGGGACAGGGAATTAGCACAGATACGCAGTATTTT
cdr3_aa: CASSSPGQGISTDTQYF

v_call: TRBV4-1
d_call: TRBD1
clone_size: few
j_call: TRBJ1-4
cdr3_nt: TGCGCCAGCAGCCAAGGTCCCGGGACAGGGGTTCCGGGAGAAAAACTGTTTTTT
cdr3_aa: CASSQGPGTGVPGEKLFF

v_call: TRBV13
d_call: NA
clone_size: NA
j_call: TRBJ2-2
cdr3_nt: TGTGCCAGCAGCCTTGGTCAGACCGGGGAGCTGTTTTTT
cdr3_aa: CASSLGQTGELFF

v_call: TRBV13
d_call: NA
clone_size: NA
j_call: TRBJ2-5
cdr3_nt: TGTGCCAGCAGCTACCATAGCGCGGAAGAGACCCAGTACTTC
cdr3_aa: CASSYHSAEETQYF

v_call: TRBV9
d_call: TRBD1
clone_size: NA
j_call: TRBJ1-2
cdr3_nt: TGTGCCAGCAGCGTAGGCCCGGACAGGGGTCCAAACTATGGCTACACCTTC
cdr3_aa: CASSVGPDRGPNYGYTF

v_call: TRBV7-9
d_call: TRBD2
clone_size: NA
j_call: TRBJ2-3
cdr3_nt: TGTGCCAGCCAACTAGCGGGAAGCACAGATACGCAGTATTTT
cdr3_aa: CASQLAGSTDTQYF

v_call: TRBV4-1
d_call: TRBD1
clone_size: NA
j_call: TRBJ1-1
cdr3_nt: TGCGCCAGCAGCCAAGGACAGGGGAAAAACACTGAAGCTTTCTTT
cdr3_aa: CASSQGQGKNTEAFF

v_call: TRBV6-5
d_call: NA
clone_size: NA
j_call: TRBJ1-1
cdr3_nt: TGTGCCAGCAGTCCCATGACAGTGAACACTGAAGCTTTCTTT
cdr3_aa: CASSPMTVNTEAFF

v_call: TRBV11-3
d_call: TRBD1
clone_size: once
j_call: TRBJ2-1
cdr3_nt: TGTGCCAGCAGCTTAGATGTTGGGACAGACAATGAGCAGTTCTTC
cdr3_aa: CASSLDVGTDNEQFF

v_call: TRBV27
d_call: NA
clone_size: NA
j_call: TRBJ2-7
cdr3_nt: TGTGCCAGCAGTTTACTGGGGGGATCCAACTACGAGCAGTACTTC
cdr3_aa: CASSLLGGSNYEQYF

v_call: TRBV10-1
d_call: NA
clone_size: NA
j_call: TRBJ2-2
cdr3_nt: TGCGCCAGCAGTGAGTCCCCAGGGGCCCGATTTTTCACCGGGGAGCTGTTTTTT
cdr3_aa: CASSESPGARFFTGELFF

v_call: TRBV9
d_call: TRBD1
clone_size: NA
j_call: TRBJ2-5
cdr3_nt: TGTGCCAGCAGCCCAGTGACAGGGGGAGCAGAGACCCAGTACTTC
cdr3_aa: CASSPVTGGAETQYF

v_call: TRBV29-1
d_call: TRBD1
clone_size: NA
j_call: TRBJ2-7
cdr3_nt: TGCAGCGCTGGGGACAGGGAATACGAGCAGTACTTC
cdr3_aa: CSAGDREYEQYF

v_call: TRBV4-1
d_call: TRBD1
clone_size: NA
j_call: TRBJ1-1
cdr3_nt: TGCGCCAGCAGCCAAGCAGACAGGGGGGTGACTGAAGCTTTCTTT
cdr3_aa: CASSQADRGVTEAFF

v_call: TRBV2
d_call: NA
clone_size: NA
j_call: TRBJ2-1
cdr3_nt: TGTGCCAGCACGGGGGGCCGGGATTTGGGCTCCTACAATGAGCAGTTCTTC
cdr3_aa: CASTGGRDLGSYNEQFF

v_call: TRBV7-9
d_call: NA
clone_size: few
j_call: TRBJ1-2
cdr3_nt: TGTGCCAGCAGCTTAGGAGACGCGGGCTACACCTTC
cdr3_aa: CASSLGDAGYTF

v_call: TRBV2
d_call: TRBD2
clone_size: NA
j_call: TRBJ2-5
cdr3_nt: TGTGCCAGCATCAAGGTCGCGGGGGGGTTTGGGCAAGAGACCCAGTACTTC
cdr3_aa: CASIKVAGGFGQETQYF

v_call: TRBV4-2
d_call: NA
clone_size: NA
j_call: TRBJ2-1
cdr3_nt: TGTGCCAGCAGCCTCCCCGGGGAGGGGGATAATGAGCAGTTCTTC
cdr3_aa: CASSLPGEGDNEQFF

v_call: TRBV5-6
d_call: TRBD1
clone_size: NA
j_call: TRBJ2-2
cdr3_nt: TGTGCCAGCAGGCCTGGGACAGGGTTCACCGGGGAGCTGTTTTTT
cdr3_aa: CASRPGTGFTGELFF

v_call: TRBV5-1
d_call: NA
clone_size: NA
j_call: TRBJ2-2
cdr3_nt: TGCGCCAGCAGCCACCGAGGTTCCCAGGGGTCCCGGGGGGAGCTGTTTTTT
cdr3_aa: CASSHRGSQGSRGELFF

v_call: TRBV6-6
d_call: NA
clone_size: NA
j_call: TRBJ2-1
cdr3_nt: TGTGCCAGCACTCCCAACGGCCATGAGCAGTTCTTC
cdr3_aa: CASTPNGHEQFF

v_call: TRBV5-6
d_call: NA
clone_size: once
j_call: TRBJ2-3
cdr3_nt: TGTGCCAGCAGCACCGCTCCAGGGCCTACGCAGTATTTT
cdr3_aa: CASSTAPGPTQYF

v_call: TRBV6-1
d_call: NA
clone_size: once
j_call: TRBJ2-7
cdr3_nt: TGTGCCACCAGTGCCCAACAGGGCCACGAGCAGTACTTC
cdr3_aa: CATSAQQGHEQYF

v_call: TRBV4-1
d_call: TRBD1
clone_size: NA
j_call: TRBJ1-3
cdr3_nt: TGCGCCAGCAGCCCCTCGACAGGGTTAGGAAACACCATATATTTT
cdr3_aa: CASSPSTGLGNTIYF

v_call: TRBV19
d_call: NA
clone_size: NA
j_call: TRBJ2-1
cdr3_nt: TGTGCCAGTAGTATAGATATTAAAGGCTCCTACAATGAGCAGTTCTTC
cdr3_aa: CASSIDIKGSYNEQFF

v_call: TRBV25-1
d_call: TRBD1
clone_size: NA
j_call: TRBJ1-1
cdr3_nt: TGTGCCAGCAGTGATCCAGCGTCCCAGGGGGGGAACACTGAAGCTTTCTTT
cdr3_aa: CASSDPASQGGNTEAFF

v_call: TRBV9
d_call: NA
clone_size: large
j_call: TRBJ1-3
cdr3_nt: TGTGCCAGCAGCGCCAGGGCATCTGGAAACACCATATATTTT
cdr3_aa: CASSARASGNTIYF

v_call: TRBV10-1
d_call: NA
clone_size: NA
j_call: TRBJ2-1
cdr3_nt: TGCGCCAGCAGTGAAAATCTAGCAAGTGAGCAGTTCTTC
cdr3_aa: CASSENLASEQFF

v_call: TRBV6-5
d_call: NA
clone_size: NA
j_call: TRBJ1-2
cdr3_nt: TGTGCCAGCAGTTACTCGGCTGTGTCTGGCTACACCTTC
cdr3_aa: CASSYSAVSGYTF

v_call: TRBV9
d_call: TRBD2
clone_size: NA
j_call: TRBJ2-3
cdr3_nt: TGTGCCAGCAGCGTAGTCGGGGCGGGGGGCCAGGATACGCAGTATTTT
cdr3_aa: CASSVVGAGGQDTQYF

v_call: TRBV27
d_call: NA
clone_size: NA
j_call: TRBJ2-7
cdr3_nt: TGTGCCAGCATCCCCCGGGACTCCTACGAGCAGTACTTC
cdr3_aa: CASIPRDSYEQYF

v_call: TRBV11-3
d_call: NA
clone_size: many
j_call: TRBJ1-5
cdr3_nt: TGTGCCAGCAGCTTAGACAGTAGGTTTGATCAGCCCCAGCATTTT
cdr3_aa: CASSLDSRFDQPQHF

v_call: TRBV19
d_call: TRBD2
clone_size: NA
j_call: TRBJ2-1
cdr3_nt: TGTGCCAGTAGTATAGATCGAGCGGGAGGGGCCTACAATGAGCAGTTCTTC
cdr3_aa: CASSIDRAGGAYNEQFF

v_call: TRBV4-2
d_call: TRBD2
clone_size: NA
j_call: TRBJ2-2
cdr3_nt: TGTGCCAGCAGCCAAGACCCACTAGCGGGAGGTTTCTCCGGGGAGCTGTTTTTT
cdr3_aa: CASSQDPLAGGFSGELFF

v_call: TRBV7-9
d_call: NA
clone_size: NA
j_call: TRBJ2-1
cdr3_nt: TGTGCCAGCAGCTTAGTGGACGGCCGCAATGAGCAGTTCTTC
cdr3_aa: CASSLVDGRNEQFF

v_call: TRBV7-8
d_call: NA
clone_size: NA
j_call: TRBJ2-7
cdr3_nt: TGTGCCAGCAGCCAATCATCGGGTAAGTACTTC
cdr3_aa: CASSQSSGKYF